The 7 T cell receptor beta chains below come from one sample, sequenced in a study of blood T cell repertoires in COVID-19. Clones were sequenced by immunoSEQ multiplex PCR, and TCRdb holds only the in-frame ones, with some missing. Of about 250,000 clones listed, roughly 80% are singletons. Sample: peripheral blood. The source of these receptors is an elderly man with acute or convalescent COVID-19.

The chain uses TRBV27 and TRBJ2-3; 8 nucleotides align to TRBD2. The CDR3 spans 17 residues. V trimming: 4 bases; J trimming: 3 bases; junction bases outside the gene matches: 12. CDR1 is MNHEY and CDR2 is SMNVEV in the germline V gene (reference sequence). The CDR3 spells CASSSFLGSGTTDTQYF. CDR3 sequence (DNA): TGTGCCAGCAGTTCCTTCTTAGGTAGCGGGACGACAGATACGCAGTATTTT.

The V gene is TRBV14, the J gene TRBJ2-3; tentative D call: TRBD2 (5 bases). Trimming took off 1 base at V and 2 bases at J, with 10 bases between the two ends. Germline V lookup: CDR1 SGHDN, CDR2 FVKESK. The CDR3 totals 15 residues. The CDR3 DNA follows: TGTGCCAGCAGCCAAGGGCTAGCTTACACAGATACGCAGTATTTT. This codes for CASSQGLAYTDTQYF.

The chain is built from TRBV10-3 and TRBJ1-4, with TRBD1 matching over 9 bases. Germline V CDR1 and CDR2: ENHRY, SYGVKD. CDR3 length equals 14 residues. V trimming: 4 bases; J trimming: 7 bases; junction bases outside the gene matches: 4. The CDR3 spells CAISAGTGTEKLFF. The CDR3 region has the DNA TGTGCCATCAGTGCCGGGACAGGGACTGAAAAACTGTTTTTT.

This chain uses TRBV5-1 with TRBJ2-6; TRBD1 matches at 10 bases. Trimming cost V 3 bases and J 2 bases; bases outside gene matches: 5. Germline loops: CDR1 SGHRS, CDR2 YFSETQ. CDR3 length: 17 amino acids. For the CDR3, the DNA is TGCGCCAGCAGCTCGACAGGGGGCAAGACTGGGGCCAACGTCCTGACTTTC. It yields the protein CASSSTGGKTGANVLTF. Full variable domain (remainder filled in from reference TRBV5-1 and TRBJ2-6): KAGVTQTPRYLIKTRGQQVTLSCSPISGHRSVSWYQQTPGQGLQFLFEYFSETQRNKGNFPGRFSGRQFSNSRSEMNVSTLELGDSALYLCASSSTGGKTGANVLTFGAGSRLTVL.

V and J are TRBV6-6 and TRBJ2-7; TRBD1 agrees at 11 bases. This CDR3 region has 16 residues. J lost 7 bases, V lost 6 bases, and 14 bases had no gene match. Germline values: CDR1 MNHNY, CDR2 SVGAGI (reference sequence). CDR3 in DNA: TGTGCCAGCAGAGTTACTCAGGGGACAGGGGGTTGGGAGCAGTACTTC. Protein sequence: CASRVTQGTGGWEQYF.

The chain recombines TRBV7-2 with TRBJ2-7; the match to TRBD2 covers 8 bases. The germline V gene encodes CDR1 SGHTA and CDR2 FQGNSA. V shed 8 bases and J 12 bases; nucleotides not matched to a gene: 18. This CDR3 contains 14 residues. CDR3 in amino acids: CASARSTGGAHLYF. The CDR3, as DNA: TGTGCCAGCGCCCGTTCAACGGGGGGGGCTCACCTGTACTTC.

The V call is TRBV6-5, the J call TRBJ1-2; possibly TRBD1 for D (5 bases). The germline V gene has CDR1 MNHEY and CDR2 SVGAGI. The CDR3 loop spans 15 amino acids. The V end was cut by 5 bases, the J end by 8 bases, with 21 bases between. CDR3 nucleotide sequence: TGTGCCAGCAGTCCCCCGGGACTCGGGAGGGGAGGCTACACCTTC. Translating gives CASSPPGLGRGGYTF.